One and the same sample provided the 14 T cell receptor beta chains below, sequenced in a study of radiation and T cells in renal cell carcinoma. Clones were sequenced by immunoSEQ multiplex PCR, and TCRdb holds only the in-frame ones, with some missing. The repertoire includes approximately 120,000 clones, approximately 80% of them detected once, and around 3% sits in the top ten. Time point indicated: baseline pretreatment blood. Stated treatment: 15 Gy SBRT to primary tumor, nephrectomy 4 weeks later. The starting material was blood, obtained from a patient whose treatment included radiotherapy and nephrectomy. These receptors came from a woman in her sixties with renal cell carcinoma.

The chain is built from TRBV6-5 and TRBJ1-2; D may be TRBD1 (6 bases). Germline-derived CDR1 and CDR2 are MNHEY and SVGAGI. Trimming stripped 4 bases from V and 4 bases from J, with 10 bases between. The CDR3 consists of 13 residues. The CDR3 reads CASSFGQTYGYTF. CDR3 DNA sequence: TGTGCCAGCAGTTTCGGACAGACCTATGGCTACACCTTC.

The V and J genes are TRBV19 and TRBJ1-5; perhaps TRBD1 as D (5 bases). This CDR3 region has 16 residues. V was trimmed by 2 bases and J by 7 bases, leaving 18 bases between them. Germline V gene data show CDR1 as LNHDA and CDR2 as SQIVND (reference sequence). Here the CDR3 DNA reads TGTGCCAGTAGTATAAGAGGGGCCGGCCTTTGGCAGCCCCAGCATTTT. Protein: CASSIRGAGLWQPQHF.

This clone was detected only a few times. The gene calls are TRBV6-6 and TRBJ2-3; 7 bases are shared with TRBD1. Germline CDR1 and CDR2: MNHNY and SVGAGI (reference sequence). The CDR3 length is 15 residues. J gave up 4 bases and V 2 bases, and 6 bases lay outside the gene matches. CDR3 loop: CASSYGGQGADTQYF. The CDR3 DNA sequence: TGTGCCAGCAGTTACGGTGGGCAGGGGGCAGATACGCAGTATTTT.

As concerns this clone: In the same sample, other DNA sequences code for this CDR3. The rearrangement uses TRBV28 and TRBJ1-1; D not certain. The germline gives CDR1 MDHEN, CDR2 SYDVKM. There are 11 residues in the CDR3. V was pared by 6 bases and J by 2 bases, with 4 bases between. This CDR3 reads CASRVNTEAFF. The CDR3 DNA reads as TGTGCCAGCAGGGTTAACACTGAAGCTTTCTTT.

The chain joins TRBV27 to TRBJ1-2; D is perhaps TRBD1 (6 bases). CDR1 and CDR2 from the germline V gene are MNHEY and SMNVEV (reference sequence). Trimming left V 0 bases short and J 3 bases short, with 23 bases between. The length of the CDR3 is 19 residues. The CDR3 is CASSLSGRVGGLRDYGYTF. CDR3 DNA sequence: TGTGCCAGCAGTTTATCGGGTCGGGTAGGGGGACTAAGAGACTATGGCTACACCTTC.

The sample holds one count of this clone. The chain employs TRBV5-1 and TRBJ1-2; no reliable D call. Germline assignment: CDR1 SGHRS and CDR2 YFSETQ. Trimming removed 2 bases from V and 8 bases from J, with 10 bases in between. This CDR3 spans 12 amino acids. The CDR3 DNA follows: TGCGCCAGCAGCTTTGGGGATGGGGGCTACACCTTC. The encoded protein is CASSFGDGGYTF.

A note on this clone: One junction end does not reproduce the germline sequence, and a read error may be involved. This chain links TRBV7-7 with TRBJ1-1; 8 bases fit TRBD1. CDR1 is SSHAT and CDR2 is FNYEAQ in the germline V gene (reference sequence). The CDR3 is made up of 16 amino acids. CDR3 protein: CASSLLGTGMNTEAFF. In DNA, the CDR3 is TGTGCTAGCAGCTTATTAGGGACAGGCATGAACACTGAAGCTTTCTTT.

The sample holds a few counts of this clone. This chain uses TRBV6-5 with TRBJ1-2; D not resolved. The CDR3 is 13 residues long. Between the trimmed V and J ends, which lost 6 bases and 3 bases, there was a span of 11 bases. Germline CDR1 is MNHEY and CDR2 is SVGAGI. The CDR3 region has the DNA TGTGCCAGCAGGTCAGCAGCGTACTATGGCTACACCTTC. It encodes CASRSAAYYGYTF.

CDR3 loop: CASSYVGGARSYEQYF. The CDR3 DNA follows: TGTGCCAGCAGTTACGTGGGGGGCGCGAGGTCCTACGAGCAGTACTTC. V gene TRBV6-5 combines with J gene TRBJ2-7; D is perhaps TRBD1 or TRBD2 (6 bases each). The CDR3 covers 16 residues. V dropped 2 bases and J dropped 1 base, with 15 bases sitting between them. The germline V gene has CDR1 MNHEY and CDR2 SVGAGI.

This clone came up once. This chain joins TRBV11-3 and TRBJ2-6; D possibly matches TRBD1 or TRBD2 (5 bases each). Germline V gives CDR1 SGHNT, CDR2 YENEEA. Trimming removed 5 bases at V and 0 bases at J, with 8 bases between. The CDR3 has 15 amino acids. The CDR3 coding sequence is TGTGCCAGCAGCCCCGGGACCTCTGGGGCCAACGTCCTGACTTTC. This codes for CASSPGTSGANVLTF.

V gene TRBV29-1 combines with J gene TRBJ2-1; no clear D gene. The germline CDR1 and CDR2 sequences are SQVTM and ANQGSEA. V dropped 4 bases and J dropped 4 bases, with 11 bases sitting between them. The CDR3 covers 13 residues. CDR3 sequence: CSVVPGTYNEQFF. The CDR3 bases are TGCAGCGTTGTTCCGGGTACTTACAATGAGCAGTTCTTC.

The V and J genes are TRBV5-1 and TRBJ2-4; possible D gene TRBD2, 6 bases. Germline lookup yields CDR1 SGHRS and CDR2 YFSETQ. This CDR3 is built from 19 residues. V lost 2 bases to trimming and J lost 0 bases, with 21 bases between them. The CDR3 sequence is CASSFLGGVGALAKNIQYF. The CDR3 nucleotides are TGCGCCAGCAGCTTTTTAGGCGGGGTTGGGGCCTTAGCCAAAAACATTCAGTACTTC.

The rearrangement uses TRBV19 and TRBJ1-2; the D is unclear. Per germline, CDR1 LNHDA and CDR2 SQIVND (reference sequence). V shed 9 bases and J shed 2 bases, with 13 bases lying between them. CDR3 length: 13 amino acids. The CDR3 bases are TGTGCCAGCCGTTACTTCGGCAACTATGGCTACACCTTC. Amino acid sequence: CASRYFGNYGYTF.

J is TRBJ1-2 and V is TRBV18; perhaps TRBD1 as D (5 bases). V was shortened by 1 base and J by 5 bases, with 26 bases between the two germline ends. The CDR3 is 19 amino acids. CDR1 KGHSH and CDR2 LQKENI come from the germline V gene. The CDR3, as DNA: TGTGCCAGCTCACCACGGTTTCTTTCCTTGGACCCTGGGGGGTATGGCTACACCTTC. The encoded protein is CASSPRFLSLDPGGYGYTF.